This TCR beta chain was sequenced during a study of shared clonotypes between healthy human individuals (TCRdb year 2020). Some background on the complete study: The cohort comprised two women and a few men aged 18 to 49 years. Per donor, three plates each were used for CD4 naive and CD4 memory, two for CD8 naive, and one for CD8 memory. To increase sequencing depth and limit assay-specific biases, TCR repertoire library preparation and sequencing were carried out by different laboratories using diverse techniques. Blood TCR repertoires of a handful of healthy adults were deeply sequenced to estimate repertoire size and the extent of clonotype sharing between individuals. Leukapheresis yielded between about 0.85 and 10 billion PBMCs per donor.

Donors were healthy HIV-negative adults with no recently reported acute infections or vaccinations. Every donor was a Caucasian adult residing in Nashville, Tennessee, USA. CD4+ T cells were enriched through magnetic negative selection, after which naive cells were positively selected on CD45RA and the remaining negative fraction served as the memory subset. After blood collection by leukapheresis, PBMCs were isolated using Ficoll-Histopaque density gradient centrifugation and then cryopreserved in the vapor phase of liquid nitrogen. Analytical flow cytometry was used to check the purity and quantity of every magnetically sorted T cell population. From each sorted fraction, genomic DNA was isolated and quantified by UV absorbance on a Nanodrop 2000c. V is shortened by 2 bases, J by 7 bases, and the region joining them spans 14 bases. CDR1 and CDR2, looked up from the germline V gene, are ENHRY and SYGVKD. From the cysteine through the phenylalanine, the CDR3 covers 14 amino acids. Only CDR3 DNA is held: 42 bases, read in frame from base 1.

Regarding this clone: No cognate antigen has been identified for it. The input lacks base qualities; no much larger clone sits a single base away.

General findings and caveats noted by the study authors: Pairwise subsampling led to the expectation that sequencing depth would affect the degree of clonotype sharing among donors. Estimated clonotype richness was generally larger for naive than for memory subsets. Incomplete sequencing was indicated by rarefaction of sorted-subset datasets, despite the large sequencing depth. Because the study included only a small number of donors, the genetic and exposure-history diversity represented was limited. Compared with non-shared clonotypes, clonotypes shared by all four sorted-subset donors had higher generation probabilities. Sharing across several donors was observed for about 5% of naive CD4, around 3.5% of naive CD8, over 2% of memory CD4, and around 0.4% of memory CD8 clonotypes. Sampling was restricted to blood, and TCR repertoires in tissues likely differ from the TCR repertoires found in blood.

Using the deep immunoSEQ assay, TCR CDR3 regions were amplified from genomic DNA by multiplex PCR. For each cell subset, the extracted genomic DNA was distributed evenly across all wells of several immunoSEQ 96-well plates, and each plate served as one replicate. For sorted subsets, 150 to 250 ng genomic DNA, equal to some 28,000 T cell genomes, was loaded into each replicate PCR. The purified libraries were quantified using a Qubit 3.0 fluorometer, sized with a Bioanalyzer 2100, and then quantified again using the KAPA Library Quantification kit. A separate single-read 150-cycle Illumina NextSeq 550 flow cell was used to sequence each immunoSEQ 96-well plate. In the authors' own workflow: Because the immunoSEQ output held only junctional sequences and lacked quality scores, the filtering could not match the filtering applied to full-length reads. Sequences were annotated with PyIR, a Python wrapper for IgBLAST v1.9, and V/J genes and CDR3 were assigned using IMGT germline references. Any read was removed if the V/J assignment was weak (E-value above 1e-6), the CDR3 was missing, or the read contained stop codons, out-of-frame junctions, or ambiguous translated residues. V3J clonotypes were defined as sequences sharing the same inferred V gene, J gene, and CDR3 amino acid sequence. The percentage overlap between two repertoires was calculated by dividing the number of shared unique clonotypes by the size of the smaller repertoire. RTK rarefaction, the Chao1 estimator, and Recon v2.1 estimates of unobserved clonotypes were used to assess repertoire richness. Generation probabilities for all TCRbeta clonotypes obtained by the gDNA method from a handful of donors were computed using OLGA. TCRdb took this table from immuneACCESS and kept in-frame rearrangements with V and J called. Such tables lack part of the clones; where checked against another copy, unresolved V genes explain under half of the gap, and the rest is unexplained. V and J calls and clone size follow that table, whereas D and trimming were derived from the DNA. The sample table lists some 2.1 million clones, roughly 96% of them with a count of one. Around 0.13% of the sample lies in the top ten.

Sequenced input: naive CD4+ T cells sorted from blood. Reading the label with the study, this specimen's cell subset or site is: CD45RA+ positively selected. The chain was built from TRBV10-3 and TRBJ1-1; there is no confident call for the D gene. The TCR was taken from a man younger than 35 in good health. DNA sequence: TGTGCCATCAGTGAGAACGGACCACCCGGTGAAGCTTTCTTT. Its protein product is CAISENGPPGEAFF.